This T cell receptor beta chain comes out of a study of tumor-infiltrating lymphocytes in oesophageal squamous cell carcinoma. Via MiXCR, TCRdb re-called the PCR reads, giving one row per CDR3 protein. The data show some 17,000 distinct CDR3 sequences, about 51% seen once. This clonotype was seen repeatedly, ten times or more. This TCR came from a female donor with esophageal squamous cell carcinoma. Source material: normal esophageal tissue next to the tumor.

The CDR3, as DNA: TGTGCCAGTAGTCCCCGGACAGGGTGGACTGAAGCTTTCTTT. It is translated as CASSPRTGWTEAFF. The chain couples TRBV19 to TRBJ1-1; 8 bases are a match to TRBD1. Germline trimming cut 5 bases from V and 5 bases from J; bases unmatched to any gene: 7. CDR3 size: 14 residues. Germline lookup yields CDR1 LNHDA and CDR2 SQIVND (reference sequence).